Shown below are 4 T cell receptor beta chains from a single sample sequenced in a study of Graves' ophthalmopathy and Graves' hyperthyroidism. The TCR beta CDR3 regions underwent amplification from RNA transcripts. Second-round multiplex PCR followed a first-round RT-PCR using HTBI primers. TCRdb ran MiXCR on the multiplex PCR reads and lists one entry per CDR3 protein. The sample holds roughly 610,000 distinct CDR3 sequences, approximately 22% seen once. What was sequenced was peripheral blood. The receptors come from a woman in her late teens or twenties with stable Graves' hyperthyroidism. Some clones in this sample may be carry-over from other donors' samples.

This clonotype was detected many times. This sequence joins TRBV28 and TRBJ1-2; 9 nucleotides agree with TRBD1. Germline V gene sequence: CDR1 MDHEN, CDR2 SYDVKM. V shed 6 bases, J shed 8 bases, and the junction held 7 bases outside the gene matches. The CDR3 spans 13 residues. This chain's CDR3 is CASSRDRVKGYTF. The CDR3 DNA reads TGTGCCAGCAGCAGGGACAGGGTAAAGGGCTACACCTTC.

This clonotype was found many times. The chain links TRBV12-3 or TRBV12-4 to TRBJ2-5, with a possible D match to TRBD1 (5 bases). The length of the CDR3 is 14 residues. V shed 1 base and J shed 2 bases, with 8 bases lying between them. The CDR3 bases are TGTGCCAGCAGTTTAGATGGGGCTCAAGAGACCCAGTACTTC. This codes for CASSLDGAQETQYF.

This clonotype was observed many times. The chain couples TRBV7-9 to TRBJ1-5; 10 bases align to TRBD1. The V gene end was trimmed by 5 bases and the J gene end by 5 bases; junction bases not matched to a gene: 6. The CDR3 has 15 residues. Germline V gene sequence: CDR1 SEHNR, CDR2 FQNEAQ (reference sequence). In DNA form, the CDR3 reads TGTGCCAGCAGCCGTTCCGGGACAGGGGATCAGCCCCAGCATTTT. This codes for CASSRSGTGDQPQHF. The full variable domain, its missing parts supplied by reference TRBV7-9 and TRBJ1-5, is DTGVSQNPRHKITKRGQNVTFRCDPISEHNRLYWYRQTLGQGPEFLTYFQNEAQLEKSRLLSDRFSAERPKGSFSTLEIQRTEQGDSAMYLCASSRSGTGDQPQHFGDGTRLSIL.

This clonotype was detected a few times. The chain carries TRBV12-3 or TRBV12-4 and TRBJ2-7; 9 bases agree with TRBD1. This CDR3 spans 15 amino acids. V shed 7 bases and J 1 base; nucleotides not matched to a gene: 8. CDR3 sequence: CASTKSGTGSYEQYF. CDR3 DNA: TGTGCCAGCACGAAATCCGGGACAGGGTCCTACGAGCAGTACTTC.